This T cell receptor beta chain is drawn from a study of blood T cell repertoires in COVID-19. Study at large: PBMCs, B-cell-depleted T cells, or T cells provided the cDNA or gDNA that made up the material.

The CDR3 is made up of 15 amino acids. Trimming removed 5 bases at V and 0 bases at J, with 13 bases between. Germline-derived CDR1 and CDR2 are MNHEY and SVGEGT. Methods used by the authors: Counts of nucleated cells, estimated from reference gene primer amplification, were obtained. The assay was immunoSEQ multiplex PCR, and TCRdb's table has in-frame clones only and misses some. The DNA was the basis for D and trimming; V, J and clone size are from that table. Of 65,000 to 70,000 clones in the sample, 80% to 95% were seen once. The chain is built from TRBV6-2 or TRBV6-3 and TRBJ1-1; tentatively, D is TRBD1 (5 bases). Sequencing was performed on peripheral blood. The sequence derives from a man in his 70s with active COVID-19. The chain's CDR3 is CASSPRQSMNTEAFF. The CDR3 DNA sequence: TGTGCCAGCAGTCCCCGACAGAGCATGAACACTGAAGCTTTCTTT.